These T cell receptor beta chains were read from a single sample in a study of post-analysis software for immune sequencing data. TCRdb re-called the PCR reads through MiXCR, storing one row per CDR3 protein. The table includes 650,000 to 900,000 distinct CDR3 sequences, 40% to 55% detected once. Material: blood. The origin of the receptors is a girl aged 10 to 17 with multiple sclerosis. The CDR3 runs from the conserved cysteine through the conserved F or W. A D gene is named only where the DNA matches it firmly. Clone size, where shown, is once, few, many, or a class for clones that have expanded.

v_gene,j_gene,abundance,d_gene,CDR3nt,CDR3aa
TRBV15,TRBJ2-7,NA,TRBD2,TGTGCCACCAGTAGGGGCGGGGGATACTCCTACGAGCAGTACTTC,CATSRGGGYSYEQYF
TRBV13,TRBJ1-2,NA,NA,TGTGCCAGCAGCTTTAGGCAGGCTAACTATGGCTACACCTTC,CASSFRQANYGYTF
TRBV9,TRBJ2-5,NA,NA,TGTGCCAGCAGCGGCCCGGCTGGGGAGACCCAGTACTTC,CASSGPAGETQYF
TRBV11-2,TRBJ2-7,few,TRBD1,TGTGCCAGCAGTGACAGGGCCCACGAGCAGTACTTC,CASSDRAHEQYF
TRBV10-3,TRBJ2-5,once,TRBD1,TGTGCCATCAGCCTGACAGGGGAGGTCAACAATGAGCAGTACTTC,CAISLTGEVNNEQYF
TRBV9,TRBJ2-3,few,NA,TGTGCCAGCAGCGCCGGGACGCCCACAGATACGCAGTATTTT,CASSAGTPTDTQYF
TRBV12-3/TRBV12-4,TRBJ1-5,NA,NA,TGTGCCAGCAGTTTACCCCACAACTCCAATCAGCCCCAGCATTTT,CASSLPHNSNQPQHF
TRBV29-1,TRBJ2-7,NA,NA,TGCAGCGGCGGGACAGATGACTACGAGCAGTACTTC,CSGGTDDYEQYF
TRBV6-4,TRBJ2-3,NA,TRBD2,TGTGCCAGCAGTGCTAGCGGAATCACAGATACGCAGTATTTT,CASSASGITDTQYF
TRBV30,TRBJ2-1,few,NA,TGTGCCTGCATCGGGGCTACCCCGTTCTTC,CACIGATPFF
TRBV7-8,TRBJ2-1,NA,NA,TGTGCCAGCAGCTTATATGCGGAGAGACTAAATGAGCAGTTCTTC,CASSLYAERLNEQFF
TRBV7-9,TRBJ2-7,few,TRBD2,TGTGCCAGCAGCTGGGGAGGGGACCGCTACGAGCAGTACTTC,CASSWGGDRYEQYF
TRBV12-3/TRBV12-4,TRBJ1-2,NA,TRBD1,TGTGCCAGCAGCCCAGGGGGAGATGGCTACACCTTC,CASSPGGDGYTF
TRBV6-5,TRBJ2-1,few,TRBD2,TGTGCCAGCAGTTTGGTTCCAGCGGGAGTTGGAAATGAGCAGTTCTTC,CASSLVPAGVGNEQFF
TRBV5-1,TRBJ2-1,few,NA,TGCGCCAGCAGCCCGCGACGATTAAGGTATGAGCAGTTCTTC,CASSPRRLRYEQFF
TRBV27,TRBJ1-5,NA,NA,TGTGCCAGCAGTTACGTCGGGACCCTTAATCAGCCCGAGCATTTT,CASSYVGTLNQPEHF
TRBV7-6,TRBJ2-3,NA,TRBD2,TGTGCCAGCAGCTTAGAGGCTAGCGGGGGAGATACGCAGTATTTT,CASSLEASGGDTQYF
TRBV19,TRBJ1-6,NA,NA,TGTGCCAGTAGTAGAACCATCGGACCGCTATTGGCCGCGGATTCACCCCTCCACTTT,CASSRTIGPLLAADSPLHF
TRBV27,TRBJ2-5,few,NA,TGTGCCAGCAGCCCCTATAGCGGTACCCAAGAGACCCAGTACTTC,CASSPYSGTQETQYF
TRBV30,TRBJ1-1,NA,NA,TGTGCCTGGAGACAGGCCACTGAAGCTTTCTTT,CAWRQATEAFF
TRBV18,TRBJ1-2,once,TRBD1,TGTGCCAGCTCACCGTGGACCGGGACAGACTATGGCTACACCTTC,CASSPWTGTDYGYTF
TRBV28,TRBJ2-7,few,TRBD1,TGTGCCAGCAGGGTAGAGGGACAGGGGACCTACGAGCAGTACTTC,CASRVEGQGTYEQYF
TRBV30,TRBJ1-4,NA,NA,TGTGCCTGGATTCGCAGCCGTAGTCTGTTTTTT,CAWIRSRSLFF
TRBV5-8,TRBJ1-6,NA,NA,TGTGCCAGCAGCTTGACTGAGGTCGAGGATAATTCACCCCCCCACTTT,CASSLTEVEDNSPPHF
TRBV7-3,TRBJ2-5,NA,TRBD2,TGTGCCAGCAGCTCCTCCGGGACTAGCGGGAATCGGTACTTC,CASSSSGTSGNRYF
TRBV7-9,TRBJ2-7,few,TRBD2,TGTGCCAGCAGCGGGGGGACTAGCGGGAGATTCAACGAGCAGTACTTC,CASSGGTSGRFNEQYF
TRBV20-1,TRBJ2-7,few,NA,TGCAGTGCTAGAGCAGGACAGACTTTCTACGAGCAGTACTTC,CSARAGQTFYEQYF
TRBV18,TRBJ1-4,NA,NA,TGTGCCAGCTCCACCTTAGCCGGGACGGGCCTCGAAAAACTGTTTTTT,CASSTLAGTGLEKLFF
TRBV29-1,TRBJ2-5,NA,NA,TGCAGCGTACACTGGACCCGACGGGAGACCCAGTACTTC,CSVHWTRRETQYF
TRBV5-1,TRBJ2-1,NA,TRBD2,TGCGCCAGCAGCCCGGCGATAGCGGGAGGGCAAGAGACCCAGTTCTTC,CASSPAIAGGQETQFF
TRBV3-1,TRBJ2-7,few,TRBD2,TGTGCCAGCAGCCAAGGAACTAGCGGGTCGCCCTACGAGCAGTACTTC,CASSQGTSGSPYEQYF
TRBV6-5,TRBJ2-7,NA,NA,TGTGCCAGCAGTTACTCCTCCATGGGTGTCGAGCAGTACTTC,CASSYSSMGVEQYF
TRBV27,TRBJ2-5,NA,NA,TGTGCCAGCAGCCCCCAATGGGGACTTCAAGAGACCCAGTACTTC,CASSPQWGLQETQYF
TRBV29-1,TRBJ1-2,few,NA,TGCAGCGTTGAAGTCGGAGGGAGTCGGTATGGCTACACCTTC,CSVEVGGSRYGYTF
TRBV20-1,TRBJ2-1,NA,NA,TGCAGTGCTAGCGTATTATCTCGCGGTGAGCAGTTCTTC,CSASVLSRGEQFF
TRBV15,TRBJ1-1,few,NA,TGTGCCACCAGCAGAGATTTTACGGGGGGCACTGAAGCTTTCTTT,CATSRDFTGGTEAFF
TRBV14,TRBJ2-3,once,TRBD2,TGTGCCACCAATGTAGCGGGAGGGACAGATACGCAGTATTTT,CATNVAGGTDTQYF